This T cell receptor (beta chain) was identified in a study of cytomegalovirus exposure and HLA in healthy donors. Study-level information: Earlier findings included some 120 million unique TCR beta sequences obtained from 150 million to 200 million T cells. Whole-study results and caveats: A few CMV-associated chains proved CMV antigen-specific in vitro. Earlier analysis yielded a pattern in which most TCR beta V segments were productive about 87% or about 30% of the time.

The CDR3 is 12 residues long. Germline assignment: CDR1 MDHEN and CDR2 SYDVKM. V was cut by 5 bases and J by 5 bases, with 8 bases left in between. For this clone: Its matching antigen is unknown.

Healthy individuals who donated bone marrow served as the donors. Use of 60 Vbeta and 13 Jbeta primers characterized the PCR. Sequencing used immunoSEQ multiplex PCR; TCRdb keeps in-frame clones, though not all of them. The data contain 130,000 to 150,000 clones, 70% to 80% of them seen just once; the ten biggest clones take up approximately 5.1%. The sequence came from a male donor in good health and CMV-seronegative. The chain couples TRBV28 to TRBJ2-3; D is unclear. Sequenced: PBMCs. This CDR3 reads CASSPLLDTQYF. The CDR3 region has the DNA TGTGCCAGCAGTCCCTTACTAGATACGCAGTATTTT.